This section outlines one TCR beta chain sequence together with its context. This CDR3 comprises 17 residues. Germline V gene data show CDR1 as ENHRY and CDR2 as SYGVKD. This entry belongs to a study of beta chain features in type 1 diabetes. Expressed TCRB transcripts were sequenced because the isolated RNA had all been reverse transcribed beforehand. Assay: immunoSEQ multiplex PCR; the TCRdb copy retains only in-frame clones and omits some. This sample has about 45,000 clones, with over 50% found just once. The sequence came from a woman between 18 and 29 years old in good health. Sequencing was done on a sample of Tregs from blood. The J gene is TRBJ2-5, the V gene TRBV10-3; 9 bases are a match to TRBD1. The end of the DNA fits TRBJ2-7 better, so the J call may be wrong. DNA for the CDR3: TGTGCCATCATAGGACAGGGGAACCCCATCTCCCCCTACGAGCAGTACTTC. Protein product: CAIIGQGNPISPYEQYF.